This is a list of T cell receptor beta chains from one sample in a study of cytomegalovirus exposure and HLA in healthy donors. Profiled with immunoSEQ multiplex PCR; TCRdb holds only in-frame clones, not every one. The sample lists about 90,000 clones, roughly 58% occurring once. Input material: PBMCs. These receptors originate from a woman under 40 in good health and CMV-seropositive. Each CDR3 is given with its conserved first and last residue. A D gene is named only where the DNA matches it firmly. A row's size may be missing; if present it is once, few, many or a size class.

13,TRBD1,TRBJ2-1,TRBV6-5,once,CASWAGGSNEQFF,TGTGCCAGCTGGGCAGGGGGCTCTAATGAGCAGTTCTTC
11,-,TRBJ1-4,TRBV15,-,CATSRGEKLFF,TGTGCCACCAGCCGCGGTGAAAAACTGTTTTTT
17,TRBD2,TRBJ2-3,TRBV7-9,-,CASSLAAGGVSTDTQYF,TGTGCCAGCAGCTTAGCGGCGGGGGGGGTCAGCACAGATACGCAGTATTTT
13,TRBD1,TRBJ1-1,TRBV28,-,CASSPGTVTEAFF,TGTGCCAGCAGTCCTGGGACAGTCACTGAAGCTTTCTTT
14,TRBD1,TRBJ2-1,TRBV4-1,-,CASSHRDRVMEQFF,TGCGCCAGCAGCCACCGAGACAGGGTTATGGAGCAGTTCTTC
17,TRBD2,TRBJ2-2,TRBV7-6,-,CASSPRSGTTHTGELFF,TGTGCCAGCAGCCCCAGGTCTGGGACTACTCACACCGGGGAGCTGTTTTTT
14,TRBD1,TRBJ1-1,TRBV5-1,-,CASAPGTVNTEAFF,TGCGCCAGTGCCCCCGGGACAGTGAACACTGAAGCTTTCTTT
14,-,TRBJ2-7,TRBV4-2,-,CASSQDLKGVEQYF,TGTGCCAGCAGCCAAGATCTTAAGGGGGTCGAGCAGTACTTC
14,TRBD2,TRBJ2-5,TRBV28,-,CASSRAGDQETQYF,TGTGCCAGCAGTCGAGCGGGGGATCAAGAGACCCAGTACTTC
16,TRBD2,TRBJ2-3,TRBV6-4,-,CASSDSLAGDADTQYF,TGTGCCAGCAGTGACTCACTAGCGGGGGACGCAGATACGCAGTATTTT
16,TRBD2,TRBJ2-2,TRBV29-1,-,CSVVGLAGTNTGELFF,TGCAGCGTTGTGGGACTAGCGGGGACGAACACCGGGGAGCTGTTTTTT
15,-,TRBJ2-1,TRBV13,-,CASSFGRQQGNEQFF,TGTGCCAGCAGCTTCGGACGCCAGCAGGGCAATGAGCAGTTCTTC
16,-,TRBJ2-3,TRBV18,-,CASSDLLASSTDTQYF,TGTGCCAGCTCAGATTTACTCGCTTCTAGCACAGATACGCAGTATTTT
16,TRBD2,TRBJ2-1,TRBV7-9,few,CASSLAPAGGRDEQFF,TGTGCCAGCAGCTTAGCGCCAGCGGGGGGCCGGGATGAGCAGTTCTTC
11,TRBD1,TRBJ1-1,TRBV28,-,CASSLGQEAFF,TGTGCCAGCAGTTTGGGACAGGAAGCTTTCTTT
12,-,TRBJ1-5,TRBV27,-,CASSLNSQPQHF,TGTGCCAGCAGTTTGAATAGTCAGCCCCAGCATTTT
16,-,TRBJ2-5,TRBV1,once,CTSSQGCGGAQETQYF,TGCACCAGCAGCCAAGGTTGCGGGGGAGCTCAAGAGACCCAGTACTTC
16,TRBD1,TRBJ1-5,TRBV15,-,CATSAGQGFGNQPQHF,TGTGCCACCAGCGCTGGACAGGGGTTTGGCAATCAGCCCCAGCATTTT
16,-,TRBJ1-1,TRBV12-5,-,CASSWGGGGMNTEAFF,TGTGCTAGTTCATGGGGGGGAGGGGGAATGAACACTGAAGCTTTCTTT
14,-,TRBJ2-7,TRBV2,few,CASTLAGAPSEQYF,TGTGCCAGCACTCTCGCGGGGGCTCCTTCCGAGCAGTACTTC
18,TRBD2,TRBJ2-6,TRBV29-1,-,CSVEVRGGASSGANVLTF,TGCAGCGTTGAGGTCCGGGGGGGTGCGTCCTCTGGGGCCAACGTCCTGACTTTC
15,-,TRBJ1-1,TRBV7-9,-,CASSLRVAGAAEAFF,TGTGCCAGCAGCTTAAGGGTCGCAGGGGCGGCTGAAGCTTTCTTT
14,-,TRBJ1-5,TRBV28,-,CASSLFDRTQPQHF,TGTGCCAGCAGTTTATTCGACAGGACTCAGCCCCAGCATTTT
12,-,TRBJ2-5,TRBV7-6,few,CASSSHSGTQYF,TGTGCCAGCAGCTCCCATAGTGGGACCCAGTACTTC
15,-,TRBJ1-5,TRBV5-8,few,CASSYHQGVGQPQHF,TGTGCCAGCAGCTACCACCAGGGTGTCGGTCAGCCCCAGCATTTT
15,TRBD1,TRBJ2-7,TRBV9,-,CASSVGTGGHYEQYF,TGTGCCAGCAGCGTAGGTACAGGGGGGCACTACGAGCAGTACTTC
12,TRBD1,TRBJ1-1,TRBV6-1,-,CASSYGTAEAFF,TGTGCCAGCAGTTATGGGACAGCCGAAGCTTTCTTT